The T cell receptor beta chain under discussion was sequenced for a study of cytomegalovirus exposure and HLA in healthy donors. Background on the study: Earlier results showed roughly 120 million unique TCR beta sequences derived from about 179 million T cells. HLA-typed donors were the source of approximately 86 million unique TCRs held in an early data release.

Germline values: CDR1 SGHAT, CDR2 FQNNGV. Trimming shortened V by 7 bases and J by 4 bases, and 11 bases separated the two germline ends. The CDR3 spans 12 residues. 13 Jbeta primers and 60 Vbeta primers were used for the PCR. As originally analysed: The count from a later analysis was tens of millions of unique TCR beta chains, about 10 million of them shared. Here immunoSEQ multiplex PCR was the method, and the copy in TCRdb shows in-frame clones only, minus some. The D gene and trimming were derived from the DNA, and the V and J assignments and clone size from that table. The sample yields 200,000 to 250,000 clones, about three quarters seen once.

The sequenced material came from PBMCs. The chain links TRBV11-2 to TRBJ2-7; D perhaps matches TRBD2 (6 bases). The receptor was isolated from a woman aged 55-75 years in good health and CMV-seropositive. The CDR3 here is CASTGGVYEQYF. The CDR3 DNA reads TGTGCCAGCACCGGAGGGGTATACGAGCAGTACTTC.